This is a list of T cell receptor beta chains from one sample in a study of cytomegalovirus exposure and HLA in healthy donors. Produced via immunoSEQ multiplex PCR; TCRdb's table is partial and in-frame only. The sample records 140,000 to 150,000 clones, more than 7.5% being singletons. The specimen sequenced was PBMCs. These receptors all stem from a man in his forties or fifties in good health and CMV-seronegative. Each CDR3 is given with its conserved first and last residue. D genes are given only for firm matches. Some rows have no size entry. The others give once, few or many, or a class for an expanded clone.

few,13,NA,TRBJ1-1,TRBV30,TGTGCCTGGAGTGAACAGGGCTACACTGAAGCTTTCTTT,CAWSEQGYTEAFF
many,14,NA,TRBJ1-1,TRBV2,TGTGCCAGCAGTGGACACAGCATGAACACTGAAGCTTTCTTT,CASSGHSMNTEAFF
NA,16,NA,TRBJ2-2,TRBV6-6,TGTGCCAGCAGTTACTCCGGAGGGAAGGGACCCGGGGAGCTGTTTTTT,CASSYSGGKGPGELFF
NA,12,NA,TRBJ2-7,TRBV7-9,TGTGCCAGCAGCTTAAGCGGGTACGAGCAGTACTTC,CASSLSGYEQYF
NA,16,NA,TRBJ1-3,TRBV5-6,TGTGCCAGCAGCAGCCGACCGAGGAGCTCTGGAAACACCATATATTTT,CASSSRPRSSGNTIYF
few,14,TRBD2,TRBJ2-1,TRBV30,TGTGCCTGGAGCTTACTGGCGGGAGGTCATGAGCAGTTCTTC,CAWSLLAGGHEQFF
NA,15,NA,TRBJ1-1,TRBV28,TGTGCCAGCAGTTTAGGCGGGTTGGGGAACACTGAAGCTTTCTTT,CASSLGGLGNTEAFF
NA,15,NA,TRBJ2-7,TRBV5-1,TGCGCCAGCAGCCCGTCACCGGGGGATGCCTACGAGCAGTACTTC,CASSPSPGDAYEQYF
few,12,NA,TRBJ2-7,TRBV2,TGTGCCAGCAGGGAGGTTTCCTACGAGCAGTACTTC,CASREVSYEQYF
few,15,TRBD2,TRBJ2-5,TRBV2,TGTGCCAGCAGAAGACTAGCGGGGGGCGGAGAGACCCAGTACTTC,CASRRLAGGGETQYF
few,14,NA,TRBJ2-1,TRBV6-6,TGTGCCAGCAGTTACAGGTCAGGGGGGAATGAGCAGTTCTTC,CASSYRSGGNEQFF
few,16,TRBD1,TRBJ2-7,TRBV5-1,TGCGCCAGCAGCTGGAACGTAGGGACAGGGGGCAACGAGCAGTACTTC,CASSWNVGTGGNEQYF
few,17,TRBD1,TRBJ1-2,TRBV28,TGTGCCAGCAGCTTATCCGGGACAGATTTTTTTAACTATGGCTACACCTTC,CASSLSGTDFFNYGYTF
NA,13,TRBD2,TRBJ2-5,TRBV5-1,TGCGCCAGCAGGAGAAGCGGGGAAGAGACCCAGTACTTC,CASRRSGEETQYF
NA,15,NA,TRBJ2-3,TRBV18,TGTGCCAGCTCACCGAGGTCGGGGAGAACAGATACGCAGTATTTT,CASSPRSGRTDTQYF
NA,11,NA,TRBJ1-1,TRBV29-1,TGCAGCGTTTTAGTGAGCACTGAAGCTTTCTTT,CSVLVSTEAFF
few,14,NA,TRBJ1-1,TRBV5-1,TGCGCCAGCAGTTGGACAGTACAGAACACTGAAGCTTTCTTT,CASSWTVQNTEAFF
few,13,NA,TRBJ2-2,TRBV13,TGTGCCAGCCCCCGAGATACGTTCGGGGAGCTGTTTTTT,CASPRDTFGELFF
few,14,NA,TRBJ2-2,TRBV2,TGTGCCAGCAGTGAGGTACGACAAACCGGGGAGCTGTTTTTT,CASSEVRQTGELFF
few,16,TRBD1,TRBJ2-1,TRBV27,TGTGCCAGCAGTTTCTCCCCGGACAGGGGCAGAGATGAGCAGTTCTTC,CASSFSPDRGRDEQFF
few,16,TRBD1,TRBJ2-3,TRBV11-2,TGTGCCAGCAGCTGGACAGGGGGCGCGGGCACAGATACGCAGTATTTT,CASSWTGGAGTDTQYF
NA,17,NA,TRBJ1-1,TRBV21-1,TGTGCCAGCAGCATAACCCGGGACAGGGGCCTTAACACTGAAGCTTTCTTT,CASSITRDRGLNTEAFF
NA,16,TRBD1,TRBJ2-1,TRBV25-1,TGTGCCAGCAGTGAATTTGGGACAGGGACCTACAATGAGCAGTTCTTC,CASSEFGTGTYNEQFF
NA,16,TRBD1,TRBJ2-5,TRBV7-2,TGTGCCAGCAGCTTAAATCAGGCAGGGGGTGGGGAGACCCAGTACTTC,CASSLNQAGGGETQYF
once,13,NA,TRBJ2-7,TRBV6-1,TGTGCCAGCAGCCGAACCCAGGGCTACGAGCAGTACTTC,CASSRTQGYEQYF
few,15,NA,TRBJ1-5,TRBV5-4,TGTGCCAGCAGGGACACCCCGCCAGGGAATCAGCCCCAGCATTTT,CASRDTPPGNQPQHF
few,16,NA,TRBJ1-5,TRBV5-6,TGTGCCAGCAGCTCCTGGACGGGATTTAGCAATCAGCCCCAGCATTTT,CASSSWTGFSNQPQHF
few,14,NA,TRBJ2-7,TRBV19,TGTGCCAGTAGTAAGGGACATAGGAGTGACGAGCAGTACTTC,CASSKGHRSDEQYF
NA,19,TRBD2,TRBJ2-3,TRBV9,TGTGCCAGCAGCGTAATTCGTATTACTAGCGGGAGGGCGGCAGATACGCAGTATTTT,CASSVIRITSGRAADTQYF
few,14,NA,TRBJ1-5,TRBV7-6,TGTGCCAGCAGCTTAGGGGTCAGCGATCAGCCCCAGCATTTT,CASSLGVSDQPQHF
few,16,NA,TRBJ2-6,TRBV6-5,TGTGCCAGCAGTTATACAGGGAACGCTGGGGCCAACGTCCTGACTTTC,CASSYTGNAGANVLTF
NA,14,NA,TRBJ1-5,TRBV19,TGTGCCAGCACTCCCCGGGACACTAATCAGCCCCAGCATTTT,CASTPRDTNQPQHF
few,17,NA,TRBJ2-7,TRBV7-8,TGTGCCAGCAGCTTAGCGGTTGTCCCCACATCAGCCTACGAGCAGTACTTC,CASSLAVVPTSAYEQYF
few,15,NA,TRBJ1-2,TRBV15,TGTGCCACCAGCGGCCCGGGACACGGAGTCTATGGCTACACCTTC,CATSGPGHGVYGYTF
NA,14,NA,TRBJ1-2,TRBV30,TGTGCCTGGACAGGGAAGGGTTGGAACTATGGCTACACCTTC,CAWTGKGWNYGYTF
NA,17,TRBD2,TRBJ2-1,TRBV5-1,TGCGCCAGCAGCACCCGGACTAGCCTGAGCTCCTACAATGAGCAGTTCTTC,CASSTRTSLSSYNEQFF
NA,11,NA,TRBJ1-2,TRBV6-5,TGTGCCAGCAAACAGGGCTATCGCTACACCTTC,CASKQGYRYTF
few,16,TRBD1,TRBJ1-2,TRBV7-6,TGTGCCAGCAGCTTAGGGACAGGACTTTCTAACTATGGCTACACCTTC,CASSLGTGLSNYGYTF
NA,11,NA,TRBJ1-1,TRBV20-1,TGCAGAGCACAGGGGAACACTGAAGCTTTCTTT,CRAQGNTEAFF